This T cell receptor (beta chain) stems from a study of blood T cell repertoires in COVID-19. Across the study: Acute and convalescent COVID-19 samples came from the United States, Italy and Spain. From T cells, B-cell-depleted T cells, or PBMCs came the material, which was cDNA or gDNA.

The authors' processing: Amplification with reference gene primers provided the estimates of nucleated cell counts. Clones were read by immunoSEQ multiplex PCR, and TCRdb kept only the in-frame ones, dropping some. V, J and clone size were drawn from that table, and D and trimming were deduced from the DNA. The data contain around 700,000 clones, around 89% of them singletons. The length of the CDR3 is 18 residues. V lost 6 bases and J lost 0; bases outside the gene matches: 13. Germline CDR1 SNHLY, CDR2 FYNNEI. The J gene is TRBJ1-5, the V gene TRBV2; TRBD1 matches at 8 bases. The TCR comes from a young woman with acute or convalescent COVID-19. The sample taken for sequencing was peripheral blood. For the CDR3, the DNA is TGTGCCAGCAGGCGGGACAGGCTACTTTTTTCTAGCAATCAGCCCCAGCATTTT. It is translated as CASRRDRLLFSSNQPQHF.